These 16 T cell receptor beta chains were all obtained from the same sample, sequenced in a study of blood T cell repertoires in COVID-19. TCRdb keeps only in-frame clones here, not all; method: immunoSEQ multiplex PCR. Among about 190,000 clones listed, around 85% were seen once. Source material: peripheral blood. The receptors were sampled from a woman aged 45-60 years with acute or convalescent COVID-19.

CDR3: CASSLGSAYEQYF. In nucleotides, the CDR3 is TGTGCCAGCAGCCTCGGGTCCGCCTACGAGCAGTACTTC. The chain couples TRBV14 to TRBJ2-7, with D unclear. The CDR3 is made up of 13 amino acids. Per germline, CDR1 SGHDN and CDR2 FVKESK. Deletions cut 4 bases from V and 2 bases from J, with 9 bases between.

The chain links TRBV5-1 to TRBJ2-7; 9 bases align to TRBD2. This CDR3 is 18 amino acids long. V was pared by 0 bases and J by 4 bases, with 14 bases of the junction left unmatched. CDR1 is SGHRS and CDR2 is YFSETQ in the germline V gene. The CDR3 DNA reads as TGCGCCAGCAGCTTGGCCCCGGGTCTAGCGGGACGCGGGTACGAGCAGTACTTC. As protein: CASSLAPGLAGRGYEQYF.

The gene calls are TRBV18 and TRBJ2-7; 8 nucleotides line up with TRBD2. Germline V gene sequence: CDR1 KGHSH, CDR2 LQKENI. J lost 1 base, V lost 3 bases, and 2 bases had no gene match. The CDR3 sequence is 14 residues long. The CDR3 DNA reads TGTGCCAGCTCACCTAGCGGGGCTTCCTACGAGCAGTACTTC. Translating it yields CASSPSGASYEQYF.

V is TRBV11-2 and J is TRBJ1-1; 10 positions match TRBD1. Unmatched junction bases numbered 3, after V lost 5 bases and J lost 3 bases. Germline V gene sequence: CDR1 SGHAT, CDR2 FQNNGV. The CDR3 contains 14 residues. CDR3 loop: CASSRQGAYTEAFF. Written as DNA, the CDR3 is TGTGCCAGCAGCAGACAGGGGGCTTACACTGAAGCTTTCTTT.

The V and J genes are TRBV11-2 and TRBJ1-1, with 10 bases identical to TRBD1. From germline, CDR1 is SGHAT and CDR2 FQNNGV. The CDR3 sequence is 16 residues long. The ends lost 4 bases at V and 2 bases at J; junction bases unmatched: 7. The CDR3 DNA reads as TGTGCCAGCAGCTCACTCCGACAGGGGGCTAACACTGAAGCTTTCTTT. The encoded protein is CASSSLRQGANTEAFF.

CDR3 bases: TGTGCCAGCACCAGGAGGGCGGGGGGGTTGGATGAGCAGTTCTTC. Translating it yields CASTRRAGGLDEQFF. V gene TRBV27 combines with J gene TRBJ2-1; 9 nucleotides agree with TRBD2. Germline CDR1 MNHEY, CDR2 SMNVEV (reference sequence). The V segment lost 7 bases and the J segment 8 bases; nucleotides outside the gene matches: 12. The CDR3 extends over 15 amino acids.

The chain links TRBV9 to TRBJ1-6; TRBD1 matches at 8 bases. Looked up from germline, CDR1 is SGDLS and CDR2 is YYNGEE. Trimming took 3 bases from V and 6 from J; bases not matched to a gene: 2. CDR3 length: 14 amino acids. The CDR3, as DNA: TGTGCCAGCAGCGGGACAGGGATTAATTCACCCCTCCACTTT. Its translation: CASSGTGINSPLHF.

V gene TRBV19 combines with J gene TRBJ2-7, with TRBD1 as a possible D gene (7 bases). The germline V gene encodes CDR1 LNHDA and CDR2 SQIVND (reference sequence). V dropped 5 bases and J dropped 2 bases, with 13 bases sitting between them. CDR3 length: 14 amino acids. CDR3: CASSPQGGPYEQYF. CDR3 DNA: TGTGCCAGTAGTCCCCAGGGGGGACCCTACGAGCAGTACTTC.

The chain's CDR3 is CASSLQGSTDTQYF. The DNA of the CDR3 is TGTGCCAGCAGCTTACAGGGCTCCACAGATACGCAGTATTTT. The chain recombines TRBV7-2 with TRBJ2-3; the D gene is possibly TRBD1 (5 bases). Germline V gene data show CDR1 as SGHTA and CDR2 as FQGNSA. Trimming cost V 2 bases and J 2 bases, with 8 bases left between them. This CDR3 region has 14 residues.

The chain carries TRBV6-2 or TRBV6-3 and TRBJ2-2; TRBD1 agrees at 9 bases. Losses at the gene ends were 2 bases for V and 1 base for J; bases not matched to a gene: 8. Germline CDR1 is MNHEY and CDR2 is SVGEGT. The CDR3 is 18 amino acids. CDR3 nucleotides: TGTGCCAGCAGTTACCCCACGGGGACAGGGTGGAACACCGGGGAGCTGTTTTTT. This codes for CASSYPTGTGWNTGELFF.

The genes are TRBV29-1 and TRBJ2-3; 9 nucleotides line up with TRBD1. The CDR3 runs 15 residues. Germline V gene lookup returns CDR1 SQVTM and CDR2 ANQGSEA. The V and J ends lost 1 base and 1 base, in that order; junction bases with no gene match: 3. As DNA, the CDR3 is TGCAGCGTTGAAGGACGGGACAGGGGCACAGATACGCAGTATTTT. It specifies CSVEGRDRGTDTQYF.

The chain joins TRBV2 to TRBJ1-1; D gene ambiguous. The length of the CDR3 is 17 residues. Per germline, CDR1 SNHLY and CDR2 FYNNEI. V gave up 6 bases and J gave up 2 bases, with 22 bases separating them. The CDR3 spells CASRSPSLLGRNTEAFF. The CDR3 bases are TGTGCCAGCAGGAGCCCATCCCTGCTCGGGAGAAACACTGAAGCTTTCTTT. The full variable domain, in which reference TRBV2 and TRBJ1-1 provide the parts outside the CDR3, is EPEVTQTPSHQVTQMGQEVILRCVPISNHLYFYWYRQILGQKVEFLVSFYNNEISEKSEIFDDQFSVERPDGSNFTLKIRSTKLEDSAMYFCASRSPSLLGRNTEAFFGQGTRLTVV.

Written as DNA, the CDR3 is TGTGCCAGCAGCCCACCAGGGACTAGCGTGAGAGATACGCAGTATTTT. As protein: CASSPPGTSVRDTQYF. The rearrangement links TRBV5-4 to TRBJ2-3; 10 bases fit TRBD2. The CDR3 runs to 16 residues. J lost 5 bases, V lost 4 bases, and 10 bases had no gene match. CDR1 and CDR2 (germline): SGHNT, YYREEE (reference sequence).

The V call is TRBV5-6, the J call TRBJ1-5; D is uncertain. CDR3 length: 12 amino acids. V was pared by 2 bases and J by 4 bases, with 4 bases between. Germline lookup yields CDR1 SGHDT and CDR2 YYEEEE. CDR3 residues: CASSFSNQPQHF. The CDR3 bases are TGTGCCAGCAGCTTCTCTAATCAGCCCCAGCATTTT. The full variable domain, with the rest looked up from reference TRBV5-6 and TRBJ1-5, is DAGVTQSPTHLIKTRGQQVTLRCSPKSGHDTVSWYQQALGQGPQFIFQYYEEEERQRGNFPDRFSGHQFPNYSSELNVNALLLGDSALYLCASSFSNQPQHFGDGTRLSIL.

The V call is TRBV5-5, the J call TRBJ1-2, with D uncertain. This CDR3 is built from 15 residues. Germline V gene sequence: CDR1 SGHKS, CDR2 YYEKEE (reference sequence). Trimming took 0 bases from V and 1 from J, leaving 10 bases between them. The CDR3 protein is CASSLGHSINYGYTF. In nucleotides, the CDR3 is TGTGCCAGCAGCTTGGGTCACTCTATTAACTATGGCTACACCTTC.

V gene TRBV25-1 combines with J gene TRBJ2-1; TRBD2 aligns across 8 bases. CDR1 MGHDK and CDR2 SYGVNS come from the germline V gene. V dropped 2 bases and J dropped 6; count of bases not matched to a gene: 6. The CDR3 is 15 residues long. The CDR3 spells CASSEHSGKGNEQFF. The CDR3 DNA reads TGTGCCAGCAGTGAACATAGCGGGAAGGGCAATGAGCAGTTCTTC.